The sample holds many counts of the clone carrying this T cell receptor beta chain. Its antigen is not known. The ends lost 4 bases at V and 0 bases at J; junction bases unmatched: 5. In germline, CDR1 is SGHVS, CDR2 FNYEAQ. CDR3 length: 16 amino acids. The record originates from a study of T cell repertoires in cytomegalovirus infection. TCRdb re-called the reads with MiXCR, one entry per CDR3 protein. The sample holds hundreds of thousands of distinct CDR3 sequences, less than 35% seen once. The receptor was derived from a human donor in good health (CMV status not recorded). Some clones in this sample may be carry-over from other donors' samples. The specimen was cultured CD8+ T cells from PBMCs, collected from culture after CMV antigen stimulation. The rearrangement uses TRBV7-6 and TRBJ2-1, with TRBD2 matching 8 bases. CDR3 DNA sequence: TGTGCCAGCAGCTACTCGGGGGGGAGCTCCTACAATGAGCAGTTCTTC. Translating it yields CASSYSGGSSYNEQFF. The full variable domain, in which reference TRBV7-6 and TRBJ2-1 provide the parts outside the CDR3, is GAGVSQSPRYKVTKRGQDVALRCDPISGHVSLYWYRQALGQGPEFLTYFNYEAQQDKSGLPNDRFSAERPEGSISTLTIQRTEQRDSAMYRCASSYSGGSSYNEQFFGPGTRLTVL.